The source of this TCR beta chain is a study of a mutant IDH1 vaccine in newly diagnosed glioma. Study-wide context: Weeks 1, 3, 5, 7, 11, 15, 19 and 23 were when patients received their eight vaccinations. Treatment recipients were approximately 60% male and about 40% female, and their mean age was roughly 40 years.

Time point given: week 23, last vaccination. All doses held 300 ug of mutant IDH1 20-mer peptide, with topical imiquimod. There were new WHO grade 3 or 4 astrocytomas in the donors, and these were IDH1-mutant and ATRX-lost. Germline V gives CDR1 SGHRS, CDR2 YFSETQ. Trimming at V came to 0 bases and at J to 5 bases, leaving 5 bases not matched to a gene. CDR3 length equals 16 residues. Sequenced by immunoSEQ multiplex PCR; TCRdb stores in-frame clones only, minus some. Among approximately 70,000 clones listed, under 90% were seen once. To note about this clone: Its antigen is not known.

The sequences come from PBMCs, collected from a glioma patient whose treatment included an IDH1 peptide vaccine. This receptor was taken from a man between 18 and 29 years old with glioma. V and J are TRBV5-1 and TRBJ2-2; TRBD2 matches at 9 bases. The CDR3 nucleotides read TGCGCCAGCAGCTTGGTAGCGGGGGCCCTAACCGGGGAGCTGTTTTTT. It specifies CASSLVAGALTGELFF.